The 27 T cell receptor beta chains below were found in one sample sequenced in a study of OX40 agonist ivuxolimab in advanced cancers. Clones were read by immunoSEQ multiplex PCR, and TCRdb kept only the in-frame ones, dropping some. The table lists approximately 78,000 clones, around 86% of them singletons. The specimen comprised CD4+ or CD8+ T cells sorted from blood, sampled in a trial of the OX40 agonist ivuxolimab. Receptor source: an adult with an advanced solid tumor such as melanoma, head and neck, liver or kidney cancer.

The chain has TRBV18 and TRBJ2-1; TRBD1 agrees at 7 bases. This CDR3 spans 17 amino acids. V was pared by 2 bases and J by 6 bases, with 13 bases of the junction left unmatched. Germline CDR1 KGHSH, CDR2 LQKENI. Here the CDR3 reads CASSPSDRDSRTNEQFF. The CDR3 region has the DNA TGTGCCAGCTCACCAAGTGACCGGGACAGTCGAACCAATGAGCAGTTCTTC.

This rearrangement joins TRBV18 to TRBJ1-1; no firm D call. Trimming pared 8 bases from V and 7 bases from J, leaving 11 bases between. The CDR3 has 11 residues. The germline V gene has CDR1 KGHSH and CDR2 LQKENI. The CDR3 coding sequence is TGTGCCAGCGCTGAGCGGGTTGAAGCTTTCTTT. As protein: CASAERVEAFF. The entire variable domain, with the rest obtained from reference TRBV18 and TRBJ1-1, is as follows: NAGVMQNPRHLVRRRGQEARLRCSPMKGHSHVYWYRQLPEEGLKFMVYLQKENIIDESGMPKERFSAEFPKEGPSILRIQQVVRGDSAAYFCASAERVEAFFGQGTRLTVV.

This clone was found once. This sequence joins TRBV7-9 and TRBJ2-6; 8 nucleotides align to TRBD2. V lost 3 bases and J lost 0; bases outside the gene matches: 4. CDR3 length: 17 residues. CDR1 and CDR2 (germline): SEHNR, FQNEAQ (reference sequence). The CDR3, as DNA: TGTGCCAGCAGCTTGAATAGCGGGATCTCTGGGGCCAACGTCCTGACTTTC. Protein product: CASSLNSGISGANVLTF.

This chain joins TRBV2 and TRBJ2-7; D is possibly TRBD2 (5 bases). Germline V gene data show CDR1 as SNHLY and CDR2 as FYNNEI. Trimming left V 1 base short and J 5 bases short, with 12 bases between. The CDR3 sequence is 14 residues long. DNA for the CDR3: TGTGCCAGCAGTGAAGTTACTAGTTTTAACGAGCAGTACTTC. This translates into CASSEVTSFNEQYF.

This chain joins TRBV5-1 and TRBJ1-4, with D possibly matching TRBD1 (5 bases). Between the trimmed V and J ends, which lost 4 bases and 6 bases, there was a span of 13 bases. Germline-derived CDR1 and CDR2 are SGHRS and YFSETQ. The CDR3 loop spans 14 amino acids. The CDR3: CASSLGAGYEKLFF. CDR3 nucleotides: TGCGCCAGCAGCCTAGGGGCGGGGTATGAAAAACTGTTTTTT.

This clone was seen once. This rearrangement joins TRBV5-1 to TRBJ1-1, with 8 bases aligning to TRBD1. This CDR3 region has 13 residues. CDR1 SGHRS and CDR2 YFSETQ come from the germline V gene. V lost 4 bases, J lost 8 bases, and 7 bases stayed unmatched. CDR3 nucleotides: TGCGCCAGCAGCCAAGTTACAGGGGGGGAAGCTTTCTTT. Translated, it gives CASSQVTGGEAFF.

In this sample, this clone turned up a few times. This chain joins TRBV7-2 and TRBJ1-1; unclear D gene. Trimming pared 5 bases from V and 2 bases from J, leaving 3 bases between. Germline V gene data show CDR1 as SGHTA and CDR2 as FQGNSA. The CDR3 is 11 amino acids. CDR3 in DNA: TGTGCCAGCAGCCGAAACACTGAAGCTTTCTTT. This codes for CASSRNTEAFF.

This chain links TRBV13 with TRBJ2-5; D gene uncertain. Germline-derived CDR1 and CDR2 are PRHDT and FYEKMQ (reference sequence). CDR3 length: 17 residues. V lost 2 bases, J lost 5 bases, and 21 bases lay in between. CDR3 sequence (DNA): TGTGCCAGCAGCTTAACATTTAGTAAACTCGGTTGGGAGACCCAGTACTTC. Translating it yields CASSLTFSKLGWETQYF. Full variable domain (outside the CDR3, taken from reference TRBV13 and TRBJ2-5): AAGVIQSPRHLIKEKRETATLKCYPIPRHDTVYWYQQGPGQDPQFLISFYEKMQSDKGSIPDRFSAQQFSDYHSELNMSSLELGDSALYFCASSLTFSKLGWETQYFGPGTRLLVL.

This chain links TRBV5-4 with TRBJ1-1; 12 bases line up with TRBD1. V lost 0 bases, J lost 2 bases, and 5 bases stayed unmatched. The CDR3 sequence is 17 residues long. In germline, CDR1 is SGHNT, CDR2 YYREEE (reference sequence). CDR3 loop: CASSLGDRGLLNTEAFF. The DNA of the CDR3 is TGTGCCAGCAGCTTGGGGGACAGGGGGCTACTCAACACTGAAGCTTTCTTT.

V is TRBV18 and J is TRBJ1-5; D unclear. The CDR3 covers 16 residues. The germline CDR1 and CDR2 sequences are KGHSH and LQKENI. V lost 6 bases and J 1 base, leaving 16 bases between the germline ends. The CDR3 DNA sequence: TGTGCCAGCTCTACCAATGGGCCGGCGAGCAATCAGCCCCAGCATTTT. It encodes CASSTNGPASNQPQHF. The variable domain in full, with the rest retrieved from reference TRBV18 and TRBJ1-5, is NAGVMQNPRHLVRRRGQEARLRCSPMKGHSHVYWYRQLPEEGLKFMVYLQKENIIDESGMPKERFSAEFPKEGPSILRIQQVVRGDSAAYFCASSTNGPASNQPQHFGDGTRLSIL.

The gene calls are TRBV23-1 and TRBJ1-6, with D uncertain. TRBV23-1 is an open reading frame whose function is uncertain. Trimming stripped 8 bases from V and 10 bases from J, with 18 bases between. The CDR3 has 14 residues. CDR3 in DNA: TGCGCCAGCGGCGCCTGGGTAGTTCCATCACCCCTCCACTTT. Its translation: CASGAWVVPSPLHF.

The chain links TRBV9 to TRBJ1-2; 12 bases map to TRBD1. After removal of 0 bases from V and 7 bases from J, the junction contained 4 bases not matched to a gene. Germline V lookup: CDR1 SGDLS, CDR2 YYNGEE. The CDR3 has 15 residues. DNA of the CDR3: TGTGCCAGCAGCGTAGTGGGACAGGGGGCGCTTGGCTACACCTTC. Encoded protein: CASSVVGQGALGYTF.

This clone was seen just once. CDR3 nucleotide sequence: TGTGCCAGCTCACCGGGGGGCCGGACTGAAGCTTTCTTT. Translated, it gives CASSPGGRTEAFF. This rearrangement joins TRBV18 to TRBJ1-1, with D perhaps matching TRBD1 (6 bases). The germline V and J ends were trimmed by 3 bases and 5 bases, with 10 bases remaining between them. The CDR3 contains 13 residues. Per the germline V gene, CDR1 is KGHSH and CDR2 is LQKENI.

This clone was seen only once. The V gene is TRBV27, the J gene TRBJ1-2; TRBD1 is a possible D gene (6 bases). The CDR3 sequence is 14 residues long. Germline V gives CDR1 MNHEY, CDR2 SMNVEV (reference sequence). The V gene lost 8 bases and the J gene lost 0 bases, with 13 bases spanning the gap. The DNA of the CDR3 is TGTGCCAGCCGTCCGAGGGGGGCTAACTATGGCTACACCTTC. The encoded protein is CASRPRGANYGYTF.

The gene calls are TRBV19 and TRBJ1-3, with D possibly matching TRBD1 (5 bases). CDR3 length: 15 amino acids. CDR1 is LNHDA and CDR2 is SQIVND in the germline V gene (reference sequence). V lost 0 bases to trimming and J lost 2 bases, with 8 bases between them. In nucleotides, the CDR3 is TGTGCCAGTAGTATAGAGGGGCAGACTGGAAACACCATATATTTT. This translates into CASSIEGQTGNTIYF.

The rearrangement joins TRBV7-2 to TRBJ1-1; no clear D. V lost 2 bases and J lost 5, with 9 bases in between. The CDR3 is 13 residues long. Germline CDR1 reads SGHTA; CDR2 reads FQGNSA. The CDR3 protein is CASSLLGSTEAFF. The CDR3 coding sequence is TGTGCCAGCAGCTTACTAGGGTCAACTGAAGCTTTCTTT. Combining the CDR3 with reference TRBV7-2 and TRBJ1-1 gives the whole variable domain GAGVSQSPSNKVTEKGKDVELRCDPISGHTALYWYRQSLGQGLEFLIYFQGNSAPDKSGLPSDRFSAERTGGSVSTLTIQRTQQEDSAVYLCASSLLGSTEAFFGQGTRLTVV.

This chain joins TRBV14 and TRBJ1-1; tentatively, D is TRBD1 (6 bases). This CDR3 has 12 residues. CDR1 and CDR2 (germline): SGHDN, FVKESK. Deletions cut 5 bases from V and 8 bases from J, with 12 bases between. The CDR3 spells CASSSRQVEAFF. The CDR3 DNA follows: TGTGCCAGCAGCTCTCGACAGGTGGAAGCTTTCTTT.

The V call is TRBV19, the J call TRBJ1-3, with D unclear. Trimming pared 2 bases from V and 0 bases from J, leaving 5 bases between. The germline CDR1 and CDR2 sequences are LNHDA and SQIVND (reference sequence). This CDR3 has 14 residues. The CDR3 DNA is TGTGCCAGTAGTATAACAGTCTCTGGAAACACCATATATTTT. This sequence encodes CASSITVSGNTIYF.

V gene TRBV30 combines with J gene TRBJ2-7, with TRBD1 as a possible D gene (6 bases). In germline, CDR1 is GTSNPN, CDR2 SVGIG (reference sequence). The germline V and J ends were trimmed by 1 base and 0 bases, with 13 bases remaining between them. The CDR3 totals 15 residues. CDR3 amino acids: CAWSGNRASSYEQYF. In DNA, the CDR3 is TGTGCCTGGAGTGGAAACAGGGCGAGCTCCTACGAGCAGTACTTC.

The chain couples TRBV19 to TRBJ2-3; D may be TRBD2 (5 bases). The CDR3 contains 13 residues. CDR1 and CDR2 from the germline V gene are LNHDA and SQIVND (reference sequence). V shed 10 bases and J shed 0 bases, with 11 bases lying between them. The CDR3 DNA is TGTGCCACAAGGAGGTTAAGCACAGATACGCAGTATTTT. This translates into CATRRLSTDTQYF.

The gene calls are TRBV9 and TRBJ2-3, with D perhaps TRBD1 (7 bases). Germline assignment: CDR1 SGDLS and CDR2 YYNGEE. The ends were cut back, 1 base at V and 4 bases at J, with 40 bases in the middle. This CDR3 comprises 24 residues. The DNA for the CDR3 is TGTGCCAGCAGCGTATCACCAGGGGGGCTTTCAATTAATGGGGTGATACGGGGATCAGATACGCAGTATTTT. Its translation is CASSVSPGGLSINGVIRGSDTQYF.

The gene calls are TRBV10-3 and TRBJ2-3, with D tentatively TRBD1 or TRBD2 (6 bases each). Trimming pared 10 bases from V and 2 bases from J, leaving 13 bases between. This CDR3 is built from 13 residues. CDR1 is ENHRY and CDR2 is SYGVKD in the germline V gene. The chain's CDR3 is CATKRGDTDTQYF. In DNA, the CDR3 is TGTGCCACCAAAAGGGGGGACACAGATACGCAGTATTTT.

The V and J genes are TRBV6-6 and TRBJ2-7; D remains unclear. Germline lookup yields CDR1 MNHNY and CDR2 SVGAGI (reference sequence). Between the trimmed V and J ends, which lost 2 bases and 6 bases, there was a span of 8 bases. The CDR3 totals 12 residues. The CDR3, as DNA: TGTGCCAGCAGTTACCCAGGAAGCGAGCAGTACTTC. This encodes CASSYPGSEQYF.

This chain connects TRBV18 to TRBJ2-7, with D unresolved. The V gene's germline CDR1 is KGHSH and CDR2 LQKENI. V dropped 3 bases and J dropped 3 bases, with 12 bases sitting between them. The CDR3 has 14 amino acids. CDR3 in DNA: TGTGCCAGCTCACCCACACCAACAGTCTACGAGCAGTACTTC. Protein: CASSPTPTVYEQYF.

This rearrangement joins TRBV6-6 to TRBJ1-1; D call uncertain. This CDR3 region has 12 residues. V shed 0 bases and J shed 7 bases, with 6 bases lying between them. From germline, CDR1 is MNHNY and CDR2 SVGAGI (reference sequence). CDR3 region: CASSYSSGEAFF. DNA for the CDR3: TGTGCCAGCAGTTACTCTTCGGGTGAAGCTTTCTTT.

This chain joins TRBV30 and TRBJ2-3; the D is unclear. The CDR3 length is 15 residues. Germline V lookup: CDR1 GTSNPN, CDR2 SVGIG (reference sequence). Deletions cut 2 bases from V and 0 bases from J, with 12 bases between. The CDR3 region has the DNA TGTGCCTGGAGTCGCTGGGTCTCTAGCACAGATACGCAGTATTTT. Translating it yields CAWSRWVSSTDTQYF.

A word on this clone: Other DNA sequences in this sample translate to the same CDR3. The rearrangement uses TRBV29-1 and TRBJ2-7; tentative D call: TRBD1 (5 bases). The CDR3 covers 11 residues. Germline CDR1 SQVTM, CDR2 ANQGSEA. V dropped 5 bases and J dropped 4 bases, with 9 bases sitting between them. The CDR3 protein is CSVSQAYEQYF. The CDR3, as DNA: TGCAGCGTTTCACAGGCTTACGAGCAGTACTTC.